The rows below give T cell receptor beta chains drawn from one sample of a study of CD8 T cells in Susac syndrome. TCRdb analysed the immunoSEQ multiplex PCR reads with MiXCR anew, one entry per CDR3 protein. The table includes about 430,000 distinct CDR3 sequences, approximately 85% detected once. The source material was CD8+ T cells from PBMCs. The receptor source for this set is a human donor with multiple sclerosis. The CDR3 runs from the conserved cysteine through the conserved F or W. D genes are given only for firm matches. Some rows have no size entry. The others give once, few or many, or a class for an expanded clone.

d_gene,abundance,j_gene,v_gene,CDR3aa,CDR3nt
NA,NA,TRBJ1-1,TRBV6-5,CAGSLTAANTEAFF,TGTGCCGGCAGTTTGACTGCCGCTAACACTGAAGCTTTCTTT
NA,NA,TRBJ1-3,TRBV6-5,CASSIGLSGNTIYF,TGTGCCAGCAGCATCGGACTGTCTGGAAACACCATATATTTT
TRBD2,NA,TRBJ2-7,TRBV7-8,CASSRAGGTYEQYF,TGTGCCAGCAGTCGAGCGGGAGGAACGTACGAGCAGTACTTC
NA,few,TRBJ1-5,TRBV18,CASSRTDQPQHF,TGTGCCAGCTCCCGGACGGATCAGCCCCAGCATTTT
NA,NA,TRBJ2-7,TRBV7-9,CASSSTVNYEQYF,TGTGCCAGCAGCTCGACAGTAAACTACGAGCAGTACTTC
NA,NA,TRBJ1-5,TRBV2,CASRSQGSASQPQHF,TGTGCCAGCAGAAGCCAGGGGTCAGCCAGTCAGCCCCAGCATTTT
TRBD2,NA,TRBJ2-7,TRBV20-1,CSARDFHAGGFREQYF,TGCAGTGCTAGAGACTTCCACGCGGGAGGGTTTCGCGAGCAGTACTTC
NA,NA,TRBJ2-7,TRBV4-1,CASSQVGSGEQYF,TGCGCCAGCAGCCAAGTCGGGAGTGGCGAGCAGTACTTC
NA,NA,TRBJ2-7,TRBV25-1,CASSEYFSSTSEQYF,TGTGCCAGCAGTGAATATTTCTCGTCGACGTCCGAGCAGTACTTC
NA,few,TRBJ1-1,TRBV6-6,CASSYLTENTEAFF,TGTGCCAGCAGTTACTTGACGGAGAACACTGAAGCTTTCTTT
NA,NA,TRBJ2-1,TRBV6-5,CASSYALASSYNEQFF,TGTGCCAGCAGTTACGCACTGGCCAGCTCCTACAATGAGCAGTTCTTC
NA,NA,TRBJ2-1,TRBV6-5,CASSFLTSSYNEQFF,TGTGCCAGCAGTTTCCTCACGAGCTCCTACAATGAGCAGTTCTTC
NA,NA,TRBJ2-1,TRBV19,CASRGMGGDEQFF,TGTGCCAGTAGGGGAATGGGTGGGGATGAGCAGTTCTTC
NA,NA,TRBJ2-7,TRBV7-9,CASSPGGGRIHEQYF,TGTGCCAGCAGCCCCGGAGGGGGGAGAATCCACGAGCAGTACTTC
TRBD2,NA,TRBJ2-3,TRBV2,CASSEEGLTSGSADTQYF,TGTGCCAGCAGTGAAGAGGGGCTGACTAGCGGGAGTGCAGATACGCAGTATTTT
NA,NA,TRBJ1-2,TRBV15,CATSGPRGVDYGYTF,TGTGCCACCAGCGGGCCTAGGGGGGTAGACTATGGCTACACCTTC
TRBD1,NA,TRBJ1-4,TRBV10-2,CASSEFGTGEKLFF,TGCGCCAGCAGTGAGTTTGGGACAGGGGAAAAACTGTTTTTT
TRBD2,NA,TRBJ2-1,TRBV4-1,CASSQDRWVAGERRNEQFF,TGCGCCAGCAGCCAAGACCGGTGGGTAGCGGGAGAGCGGCGCAATGAGCAGTTCTTC
NA,NA,TRBJ1-6,TRBV7-9,CASSWAGGTRTPLHF,TGTGCCAGCAGCTGGGCGGGGGGAACCCGGACACCCCTCCACTTT
NA,few,TRBJ2-4,TRBV7-9,CASSGTENIQYF,TGTGCCAGCAGTGGCACGGAAAACATTCAGTACTTC
NA,NA,TRBJ2-5,TRBV20-1,CSARDLLALETQYF,TGCAGTGCTAGAGATCTTCTAGCACTAGAGACCCAGTACTTC
NA,NA,TRBJ2-1,TRBV28,CASSWPARTEPYNEQFF,TGTGCCAGCAGTTGGCCCGCGCGGACAGAACCCTACAATGAGCAGTTCTTC
NA,NA,TRBJ2-7,TRBV9,CASSVDTPYEQYF,TGTGCCAGCAGCGTAGACACTCCCTACGAGCAGTACTTC
TRBD1,NA,TRBJ1-2,TRBV4-2,CASSQVQGDSGYTF,TGTGCCAGCAGCCAAGTACAGGGGGACAGTGGCTACACCTTC
NA,NA,TRBJ2-1,TRBV6-5,CASSPRGETVEQFF,TGTGCCAGCAGTCCCCGTGGGGAGACGGTTGAGCAGTTCTTC
TRBD2,NA,TRBJ2-1,TRBV14,CASSQDPRGGGLAGLNEQFF,TGTGCCAGCAGCCAAGATCCCAGGGGCGGGGGACTAGCGGGGCTCAATGAGCAGTTCTTC
NA,once,TRBJ1-1,TRBV12-3/TRBV12-4,CASGASGFGNTEAFF,TGTGCCAGCGGCGCGTCGGGCTTCGGGAACACTGAAGCTTTCTTT